This TCR beta chain comes out of a study of tumor-infiltrating lymphocytes in primary liver carcinoma. CDR3 length: 13 amino acids. Trimming removed 5 bases from V and 10 bases from J; junction bases left unmatched: 9. Germline V gene lookup returns CDR1 LNHDA and CDR2 SQIVND (reference sequence). The study co-extracted DNA and RNA from about 19-30 mg of unsorted bulk tissue. A constant-region primer primed TCR beta cDNA synthesis from about 0.55 ug of total RNA. ARM-PCR was slightly modified, and three nested multiplex PCR rounds with it gave rise to the TCR beta libraries. Use of TRBV1-TRBV30 forward primers with a C-beta reverse primer characterized the first two PCR rounds, which lasted around 9 cycles each. Via MiXCR, TCRdb re-called the multiplex PCR reads, giving one row per CDR3 protein. The table has around 20,000 distinct CDR3 sequences, 60% to 85% seen once.

The sample consisted of liver tumor tissue from sampling region 4. The subset denotes: tumor region T4, right-lateral pole. The source is a woman aged 25-40 years with primary liver carcinoma and hepatitis B virus infection. The chain employs TRBV19 and TRBJ1-1; TRBD1 matches at 8 bases. This CDR3 reads CASSVYRGMRAFF. The CDR3 DNA reads as TGTGCCAGTAGTGTCTACAGGGGGATGAGAGCTTTCTTT.